A selection of T cell receptor beta chains follows, all from one sample in a study of T cell responses to AZD1222 COVID-19 vaccine. Sequencing was performed with immunoSEQ multiplex PCR; in TCRdb, only in-frame clones are kept and a portion is missing. Of 90,000 to 150,000 clones in the sample, around 90% were seen once. The source material was peripheral blood, sampled 28 days after the second AZD1222 dose. The receptors come from an adult who received the AZD1222 COVID-19 vaccine. Both conserved end residues are part of each CDR3. The D gene is left open where the match is weak. Rows give clone size only sometimes, using once, few, many, or a class for an expanded clone.

>TRBD1|NA|TRBJ2-1|TRBV30
CAWSKGQYNEQFF
TGTGCCTGGAGTAAGGGACAGTACAATGAGCAGTTCTTC
>TRBD1|NA|TRBJ1-2|TRBV19
CASSIGQDRVAYGYTF
TGTGCCAGTAGTATCGGCCAGGACAGGGTCGCCTATGGCTACACCTTC
>TRBD1|NA|TRBJ1-1|TRBV5-1
CASSAGTGARNTEAFF
TGCGCCAGCAGCGCCGGGACAGGGGCTCGAAACACTGAAGCTTTCTTT
>NA|NA|TRBJ1-4|TRBV12-3/TRBV12-4
CASSLLGGEKLFF
TGTGCCAGCAGTTTATTGGGGGGTGAAAAACTGTTTTTT
>TRBD1|once|TRBJ1-3|TRBV28
CASSLAGTGRNTIYF
TGTGCCAGCAGTTTAGCGGGGACAGGTAGAAACACCATATATTTT
>TRBD1|few|TRBJ1-6|TRBV7-2
CASSLVGQGESRYSPLHF
TGTGCCAGCAGCTTAGTGGGACAGGGGGAGAGTCGTTATTCACCCCTCCACTTT
>TRBD1|NA|TRBJ2-7|TRBV4-3
CASSQERQGLPYEQYF
TGCGCCAGCAGCCAAGAGAGACAGGGCCTCCCCTACGAGCAGTACTTC
>TRBD2|once|TRBJ2-1|TRBV7-6
CASSLEIAGGHNEQFF
TGTGCCAGCAGCTTAGAGATAGCGGGGGGGCATAATGAGCAGTTCTTC
>NA|NA|TRBJ2-5|TRBV4-3
CASSQSPGVGKETQYF
TGCGCCAGCAGCCAATCTCCGGGGGTGGGGAAAGAGACCCAGTACTTC
>TRBD1|NA|TRBJ1-2|TRBV3-1/TRBV3-2
CASSPRQGRYGYTF
TGTGCCAGCAGCCCCCGACAGGGGAGGTATGGCTACACCTTC
>NA|NA|TRBJ2-7|TRBV28
CASSFQGRSNEQYF
TGTGCCAGCAGTTTCCAGGGTAGGAGCAACGAGCAGTACTTC
>NA|NA|TRBJ2-6|TRBV7-8
CASSLGFTGANVLTF
TGTGCCAGCAGCTTAGGATTTACTGGGGCCAACGTCCTGACTTTC
>NA|NA|TRBJ1-5|TRBV19
CASSIIGNYQPQHF
TGTGCCAGTAGTATTATAGGGAACTACCAGCCCCAGCATTTT
>TRBD2|NA|TRBJ2-5|TRBV5-4
CASRPTGREEETQYF
TGTGCCAGCAGGCCAACCGGGAGGGAGGAAGAGACCCAGTACTTC
>TRBD1|NA|TRBJ1-6|TRBV6-5
CASSYSRQGGNSPLHF
TGTGCCAGCAGTTACTCCCGACAGGGCGGGAATTCACCCCTCCACTTT
>NA|NA|TRBJ1-2|TRBV21-1
CASSRIRTGCSKDGYTF
TGTGCCAGCAGCAGAATTAGGACAGGGTGCTCCAAGGATGGCTACACCTTC
>NA|NA|TRBJ1-5|TRBV7-9
CASSLVDSNQPQHF
TGTGCCAGCAGCTTAGTCGATAGCAATCAGCCCCAGCATTTT
>NA|NA|TRBJ2-5|TRBV11-2
CASSQTSHYLQETQYF
TGTGCCAGCAGCCAAACCTCTCACTACTTACAAGAGACCCAGTACTTC
>NA|NA|TRBJ2-5|TRBV5-1
CASSDDAGETQYF
TGCGCCAGCAGCGACGACGCAGGAGAGACCCAGTACTTC
>NA|NA|TRBJ1-6|TRBV19
CASSIPHSGGVGSPLHF
TGTGCCAGTAGTATACCCCACTCTGGAGGAGTAGGATCACCCCTCCACTTT
>NA|NA|TRBJ2-6|TRBV28
CASLEGTLTGANVLTF
TGTGCCAGCCTTGAAGGAACTCTCACTGGGGCCAACGTCCTGACTTTC
>NA|once|TRBJ1-2|TRBV9
CASSVEESAPNTDYGYTF
TGTGCCAGCAGCGTAGAGGAGTCAGCTCCCAATACGGACTATGGCTACACCTTC
>NA|NA|TRBJ1-6|TRBV29-1
CSVERGDSPLHF
TGCAGCGTTGAAAGGGGTGATTCACCCCTCCACTTT
>TRBD2|NA|TRBJ2-1|TRBV5-8
CASSLQRGASYNEQFF
TGTGCCAGCAGCTTACAGCGGGGGGCCTCCTACAATGAGCAGTTCTTC
>TRBD1|once|TRBJ1-2|TRBV5-1
CASSTGTGDGYTF
TGCGCCAGCAGCACAGGGACAGGGGATGGCTACACCTTC
>NA|NA|TRBJ1-4|TRBV5-1
CASSSAATNEKLFF
TGCGCCAGCAGCTCGGCTGCAACTAATGAAAAACTGTTTTTT
>NA|NA|TRBJ2-7|TRBV28
CATSRQVPYEQYF
TGTGCCACTTCAAGACAGGTACCCTACGAGCAGTACTTC
>NA|NA|TRBJ2-3|TRBV19
CATSEGRGRTDTQYF
TGTGCCACTTCCGAGGGGAGAGGTAGGACAGATACGCAGTATTTT
>TRBD1|NA|TRBJ1-6|TRBV5-5
CASTTDRINSPLHF
TGTGCCAGCACCACGGACAGGATTAATTCACCCCTCCACTTT
>TRBD1|few|TRBJ1-5|TRBV7-8
CASSYGGDSRVQPQHF
TGTGCCAGCAGCTACGGTGGGGACAGTCGCGTTCAGCCCCAGCATTTT
>TRBD2|NA|TRBJ2-1|TRBV6-5
CASTLAGGVDEQFF
TGTGCCAGCACACTAGCGGGGGGGGTCGATGAGCAGTTCTTC
>NA|NA|TRBJ1-4|TRBV7-9
CASTRGTVLRANEKLFF
TGTGCCAGCACCCGGGGTACAGTGCTCAGGGCTAATGAAAAACTGTTTTTT